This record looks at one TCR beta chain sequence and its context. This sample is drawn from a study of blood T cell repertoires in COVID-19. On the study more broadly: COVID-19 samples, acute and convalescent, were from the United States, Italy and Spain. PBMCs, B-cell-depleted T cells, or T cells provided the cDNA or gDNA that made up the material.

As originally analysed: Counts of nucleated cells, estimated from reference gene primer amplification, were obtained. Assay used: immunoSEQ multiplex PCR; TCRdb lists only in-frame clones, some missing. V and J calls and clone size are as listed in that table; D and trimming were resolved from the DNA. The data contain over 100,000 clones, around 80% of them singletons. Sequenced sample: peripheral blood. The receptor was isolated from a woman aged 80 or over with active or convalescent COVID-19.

CDR3 DNA sequence: TGTGCCAGCAGCCCATCAACGGGGTTTCGGCTTACCGAGCAGTACTTC. As protein: CASSPSTGFRLTEQYF. This chain joins TRBV9 and TRBJ2-7; the D gene is possibly TRBD2 (5 bases). The CDR3 runs to 16 residues. Germline CDR1 reads SGDLS; CDR2 reads YYNGEE. V was cut by 4 bases and J by 6 bases, with 23 bases left in between.